This is a list of T cell receptor beta chains from one sample in a study of early T cells in non-severe SARS-CoV-2 infection. TCRdb passed the 5' RACE reads through MiXCR, listing each CDR3 protein once. The data contain around 56,000 distinct CDR3 sequences, roughly 7.6% of them singletons. The sequenced sample was whole blood, obtained at baseline. The receptors here all came from an adult who was a healthcare worker with PCR-confirmed SARS-CoV-2 infection or an uninfected control (not recorded which). Both conserved end residues are part of each CDR3. A D gene is named only where the DNA matches it firmly. Clone size appears in some rows only: once, few, many, or a class for an expanded clone.

J gene | D gene | clone size | V gene | CDR3 DNA | CDR3 protein
TRBJ1-4 | NA | few | TRBV5-1 | TGCGCCAGCAGCCCGGGGACCATTGCAACTAATGAAAAACTGTTTTTT | CASSPGTIATNEKLFF
TRBJ2-3 | NA | few | TRBV20-1 | TGCAGTGCTAAGGACCAGACGCTCGATACGCAGTATTTT | CSAKDQTLDTQYF
TRBJ1-5 | NA | many | TRBV9 | TGTGCCAGCAGAGATCAGCCCCAGCATTTT | CASRDQPQHF
TRBJ2-4 | NA | NA | TRBV12-3/TRBV12-4 | TGTGCCAGCAGTCAACAGGGATCCAAAAACATTCAGTACTTC | CASSQQGSKNIQYF
TRBJ2-7 | TRBD2 | few | TRBV4-1 | TGCGCCAGCAGCAAGGCTAGCGGTGTCTACGAGCAGTACTTC | CASSKASGVYEQYF
TRBJ1-1 | NA | few | TRBV7-9 | TGTGCCAGCAGCCCGCCCAGATACACTGAAGCTTTCTTT | CASSPPRYTEAFF
TRBJ2-5 | NA | many | TRBV7-8 | TGTGCCAGCAGCTTTGGGGGGCGCGAGACCCAGTACTTC | CASSFGGRETQYF
TRBJ2-5 | NA | many | TRBV7-2 | TGTGCCAGCAGCCCACGAATGGGCTACCAAGAGACCCAGTACTTC | CASSPRMGYQETQYF
TRBJ2-2 | NA | few | TRBV12-3/TRBV12-4 | TGTGCCAGCAGTCCCCAATCGCTACAAACCGGGGAGCTGTTTTTT | CASSPQSLQTGELFF
TRBJ2-2 | NA | many | TRBV6-2/TRBV6-3 | TGTGCCAGCAGTTGGTTTGGCACCGGGGAGCTGTTTTTT | CASSWFGTGELFF
TRBJ2-1 | NA | NA | TRBV29-1 | TGCAGCGTTGACTCGGGTGGCAATGAGCAGTTCTTC | CSVDSGGNEQFF
TRBJ1-1 | NA | many | TRBV28 | TGTGCCAGCAGGGCGATCCACAAGAAGAACACTGAAGCTTTCTTT | CASRAIHKKNTEAFF
TRBJ2-7 | NA | many | TRBV4-3 | TGCGCCAGCAGCCTAACCAGGGGTAGCTCCTACGAGCAGTACTTC | CASSLTRGSSYEQYF
TRBJ2-1 | NA | NA | TRBV29-1 | TGCAGCACCGAAAGGGGTTTTAGGGGTGAGCAGTTCTTC | CSTERGFRGEQFF